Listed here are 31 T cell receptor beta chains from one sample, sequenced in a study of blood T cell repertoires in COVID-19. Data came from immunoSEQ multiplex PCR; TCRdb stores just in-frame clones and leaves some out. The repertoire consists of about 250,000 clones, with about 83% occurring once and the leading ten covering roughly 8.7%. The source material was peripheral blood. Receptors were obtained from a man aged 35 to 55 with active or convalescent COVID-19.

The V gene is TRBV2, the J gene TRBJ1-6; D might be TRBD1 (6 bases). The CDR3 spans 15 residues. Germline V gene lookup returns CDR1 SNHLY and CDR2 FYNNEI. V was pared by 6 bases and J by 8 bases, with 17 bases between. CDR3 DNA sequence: TGTGCCAGCAGCGAACAGGGTCCCCCACATTCACCCCTCCACTTT. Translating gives CASSEQGPPHSPLHF.

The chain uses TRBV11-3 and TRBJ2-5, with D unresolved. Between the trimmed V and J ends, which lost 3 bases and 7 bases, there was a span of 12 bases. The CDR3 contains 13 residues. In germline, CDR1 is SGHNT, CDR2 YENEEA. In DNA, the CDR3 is TGTGCCAGCAGCTTCGGTGGGCTAAGGACCCAGTACTTC. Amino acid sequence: CASSFGGLRTQYF.

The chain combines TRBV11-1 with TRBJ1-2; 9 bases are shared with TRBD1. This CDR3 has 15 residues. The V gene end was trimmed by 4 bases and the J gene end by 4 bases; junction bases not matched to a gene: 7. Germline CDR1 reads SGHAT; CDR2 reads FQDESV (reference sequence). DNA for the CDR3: TGTGCCAGCAGCTACGGACAGGGGCGAGGCTATGGCTACACCTTC. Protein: CASSYGQGRGYGYTF.

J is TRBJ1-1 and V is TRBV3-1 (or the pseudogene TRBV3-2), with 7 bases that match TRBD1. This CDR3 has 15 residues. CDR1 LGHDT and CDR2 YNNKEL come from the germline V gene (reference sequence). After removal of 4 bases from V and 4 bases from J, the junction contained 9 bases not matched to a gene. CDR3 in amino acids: CASSLPGQRSTEAFF. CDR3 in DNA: TGTGCCAGCAGCCTTCCGGGACAGAGATCCACTGAAGCTTTCTTT.

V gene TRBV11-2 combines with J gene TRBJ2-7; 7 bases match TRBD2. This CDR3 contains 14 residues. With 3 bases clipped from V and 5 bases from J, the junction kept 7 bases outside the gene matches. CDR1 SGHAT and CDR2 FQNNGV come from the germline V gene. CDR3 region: CASSFTRLADEQYF. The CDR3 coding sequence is TGTGCCAGCAGCTTTACGAGGCTAGCGGACGAGCAGTACTTC.

The CDR3 DNA follows: TGTGCCACCAGTGATTTCCCTCCCCGACAGGGGGTACCCGGGGAGCTGTTTTTT. It codes for CATSDFPPRQGVPGELFF. The chain uses TRBV24-1 and TRBJ2-2, with TRBD1 matching 9 bases. The V and J ends lost 1 base and 6 bases, in that order; junction bases with no gene match: 11. Germline CDR1 and CDR2: KGHDR and SFDVKD. The CDR3 is 18 amino acids.

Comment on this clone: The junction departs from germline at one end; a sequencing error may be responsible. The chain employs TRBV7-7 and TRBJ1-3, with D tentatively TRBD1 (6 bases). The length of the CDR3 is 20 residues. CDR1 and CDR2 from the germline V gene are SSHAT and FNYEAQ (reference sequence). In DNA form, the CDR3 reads TGTGCTAGCAGCTTAGGCAAAGGGGGTGACCTTCTTCCCTCTGGAAACACCATATATTTT. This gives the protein CASSLGKGGDLLPSGNTIYF.

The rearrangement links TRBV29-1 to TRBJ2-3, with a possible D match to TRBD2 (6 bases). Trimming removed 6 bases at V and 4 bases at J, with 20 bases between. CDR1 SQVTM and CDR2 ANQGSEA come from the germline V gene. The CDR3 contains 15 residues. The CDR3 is CSVGTGGVAADTQYF. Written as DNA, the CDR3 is TGCAGCGTGGGGACCGGGGGAGTAGCAGCAGATACGCAGTATTTT.

The CDR3 DNA follows: TGTGCCAGCAGTCCGAACAGGGACCAAGAGACCCAGTACTTC. Translating gives CASSPNRDQETQYF. The chain couples TRBV27 to TRBJ2-5; tentative D call: TRBD1 (6 bases). The CDR3 length is 14 residues. Germline V gene data show CDR1 as MNHEY and CDR2 as SMNVEV (reference sequence). Trimming removed 5 bases from V and 0 bases from J, with 10 bases in between.

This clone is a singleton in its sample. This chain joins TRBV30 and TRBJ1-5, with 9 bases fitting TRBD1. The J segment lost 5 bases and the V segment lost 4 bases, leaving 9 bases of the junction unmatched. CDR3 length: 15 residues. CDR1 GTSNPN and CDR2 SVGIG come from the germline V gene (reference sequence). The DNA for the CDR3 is TGTGCCTGGAAACCAGGGGACAGGGATTATCAGCCCCAGCATTTT. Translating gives CAWKPGDRDYQPQHF. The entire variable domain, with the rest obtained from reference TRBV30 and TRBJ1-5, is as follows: SQTIHQWPATLVQPVGSPLSLECTVEGTSNPNLYWYRQAAGRGLQLLFYSVGIGQISSEVPQNLSASRPQDRQFILSSKKLLLSDSGFYLCAWKPGDRDYQPQHFGDGTRLSIL.

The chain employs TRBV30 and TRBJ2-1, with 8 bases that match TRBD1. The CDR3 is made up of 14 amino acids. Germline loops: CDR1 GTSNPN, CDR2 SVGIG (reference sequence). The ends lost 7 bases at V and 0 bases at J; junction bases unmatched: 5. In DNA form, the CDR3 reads TGTGCCTTGCGAACAGGGGGCTCCTACAATGAGCAGTTCTTC. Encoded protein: CALRTGGSYNEQFF.

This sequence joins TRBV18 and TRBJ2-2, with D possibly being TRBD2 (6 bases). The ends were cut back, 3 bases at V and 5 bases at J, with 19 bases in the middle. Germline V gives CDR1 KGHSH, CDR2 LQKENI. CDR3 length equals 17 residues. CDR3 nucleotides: TGTGCCAGCTCACCCCAGGGCGGGGTCCGCGGGACCGGGGAGCTGTTTTTT. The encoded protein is CASSPQGGVRGTGELFF. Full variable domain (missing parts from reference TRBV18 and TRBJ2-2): NAGVMQNPRHLVRRRGQEARLRCSPMKGHSHVYWYRQLPEEGLKFMVYLQKENIIDESGMPKERFSAEFPKEGPSILRIQQVVRGDSAAYFCASSPQGGVRGTGELFFGEGSRLTVL.

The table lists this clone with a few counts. CDR3 in DNA: TGTGCCAGCAGCCCCGGACGGACTTCCTACGAGCAGTACTTC. This gives the protein CASSPGRTSYEQYF. This rearrangement joins TRBV7-9 to TRBJ2-7; D possibly corresponds to TRBD2 (5 bases). The V end lost 5 bases, the J end lost 1 base, and 12 bases lay between the germline ends. Germline V gene sequence: CDR1 SEHNR, CDR2 FQNEAQ (reference sequence). This CDR3 is 14 amino acids long. The entire variable domain, with the rest obtained from reference TRBV7-9 and TRBJ2-7, is as follows: DTGVSQNPRHKITKRGQNVTFRCDPISEHNRLYWYRQTLGQGPEFLTYFQNEAQLEKSRLLSDRFSAERPKGSFSTLEIQRTEQGDSAMYLCASSPGRTSYEQYFGPGTRLTVT.

DNA for the CDR3: TGTGCCAGCAGCGACCAAGGACAGGCCTACGAGCAGTACTTC. It is translated as CASSDQGQAYEQYF. The chain uses TRBV5-4 and TRBJ2-7; 7 bases fit TRBD1. Germline trimming cut 4 bases from V and 2 bases from J; bases unmatched to any gene: 6. Germline loops: CDR1 SGHNT, CDR2 YYREEE (reference sequence). The CDR3 has 14 amino acids. The entire variable domain, with the rest obtained from reference TRBV5-4 and TRBJ2-7, is as follows: ETGVTQSPTHLIKTRGQQVTLRCSSQSGHNTVSWYQQALGQGPQFIFQYYREEENGRGNFPPRFSGLQFPNYSSELNVNALELDDSALYLCASSDQGQAYEQYFGPGTRLTVT.

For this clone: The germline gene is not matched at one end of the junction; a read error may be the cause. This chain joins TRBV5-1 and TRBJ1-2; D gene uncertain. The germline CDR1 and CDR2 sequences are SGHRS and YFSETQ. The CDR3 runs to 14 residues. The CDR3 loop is CASSSNDLREGFIF. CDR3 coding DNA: TGCGCCAGCAGCTCCAATGACCTGCGGGAGGGCTTTATCTTC.

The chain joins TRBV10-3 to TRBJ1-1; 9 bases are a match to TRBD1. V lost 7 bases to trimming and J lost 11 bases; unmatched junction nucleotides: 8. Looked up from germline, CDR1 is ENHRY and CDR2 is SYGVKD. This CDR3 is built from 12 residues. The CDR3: CAIKTTGGDAFF. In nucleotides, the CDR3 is TGTGCCATCAAGACTACAGGGGGCGACGCTTTCTTT.

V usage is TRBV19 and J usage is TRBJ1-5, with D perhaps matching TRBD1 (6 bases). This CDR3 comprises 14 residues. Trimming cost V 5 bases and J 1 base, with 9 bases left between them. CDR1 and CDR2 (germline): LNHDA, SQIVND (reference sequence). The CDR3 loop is CASSVGQSNQPQHF. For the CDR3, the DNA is TGTGCCAGTAGTGTAGGACAGAGCAATCAGCCCCAGCATTTT.

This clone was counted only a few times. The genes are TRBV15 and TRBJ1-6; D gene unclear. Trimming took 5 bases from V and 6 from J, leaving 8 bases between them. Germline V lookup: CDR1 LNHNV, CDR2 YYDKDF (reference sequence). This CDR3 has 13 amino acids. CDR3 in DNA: TGTGCCACCAGCCCCCGGGGTAATTCACCCCTCCACTTT. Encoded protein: CATSPRGNSPLHF.

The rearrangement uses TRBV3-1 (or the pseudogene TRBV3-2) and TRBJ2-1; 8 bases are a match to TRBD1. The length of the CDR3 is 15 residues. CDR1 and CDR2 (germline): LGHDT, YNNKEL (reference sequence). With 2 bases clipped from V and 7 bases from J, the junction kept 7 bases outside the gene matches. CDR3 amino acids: CASSQRDRGENEQFF. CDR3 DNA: TGTGCCAGCAGCCAAAGAGACAGGGGAGAAAATGAGCAGTTCTTC.

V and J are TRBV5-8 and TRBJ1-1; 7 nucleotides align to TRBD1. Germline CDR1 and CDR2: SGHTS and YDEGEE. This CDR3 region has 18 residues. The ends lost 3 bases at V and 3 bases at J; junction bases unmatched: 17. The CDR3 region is CASSSPLQQGLMDTEAFF. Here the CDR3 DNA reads TGTGCCAGCAGCTCACCACTCCAACAGGGGTTAATGGACACTGAAGCTTTCTTT.

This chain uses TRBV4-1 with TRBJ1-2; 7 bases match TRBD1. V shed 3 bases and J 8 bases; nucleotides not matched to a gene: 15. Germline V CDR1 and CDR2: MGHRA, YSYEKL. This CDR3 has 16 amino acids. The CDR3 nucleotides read TGCGCCAGCAGCCACCCCCTTGACAGGGTAAGGAGCGGCTACACCTTC. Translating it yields CASSHPLDRVRSGYTF.

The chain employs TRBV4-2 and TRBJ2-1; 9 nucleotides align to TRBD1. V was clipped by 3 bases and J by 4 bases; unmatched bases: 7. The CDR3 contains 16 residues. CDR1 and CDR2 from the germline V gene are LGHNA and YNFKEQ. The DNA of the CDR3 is TGTGCCAGCAGCCACTTGGACAGGGGAAAATACAATGAGCAGTTCTTC. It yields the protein CASSHLDRGKYNEQFF.

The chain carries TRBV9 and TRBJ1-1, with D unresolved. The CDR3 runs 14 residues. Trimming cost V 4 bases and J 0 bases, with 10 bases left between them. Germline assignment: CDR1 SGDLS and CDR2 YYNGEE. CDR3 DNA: TGTGCCAGCAGCCCCTGGGCGATGAACACTGAAGCTTTCTTT. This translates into CASSPWAMNTEAFF.

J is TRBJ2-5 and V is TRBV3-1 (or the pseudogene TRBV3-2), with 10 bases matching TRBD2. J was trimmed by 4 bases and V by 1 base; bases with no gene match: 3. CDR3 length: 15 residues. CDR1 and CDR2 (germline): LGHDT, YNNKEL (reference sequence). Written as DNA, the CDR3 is TGTGCCAGCAGCCAAGGGCTAGCGGGAGTAGAGACCCAGTACTTC. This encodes CASSQGLAGVETQYF.

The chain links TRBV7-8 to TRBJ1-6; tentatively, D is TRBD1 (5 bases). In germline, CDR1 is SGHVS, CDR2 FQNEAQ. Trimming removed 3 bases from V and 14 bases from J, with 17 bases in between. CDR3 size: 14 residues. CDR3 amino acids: CASSLDNTGRTLHF. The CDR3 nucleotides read TGTGCCAGCAGCTTGGACAATACGGGGAGGACCCTCCACTTT.

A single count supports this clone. The CDR3 nucleotides read TGTGCCAGCAGCGTTGGGGGGACCACCTACGAGCAGTACTTC. Amino acid sequence: CASSVGGTTYEQYF. The J gene is TRBJ2-7, the V gene TRBV9, with TRBD2 as a possible D gene (6 bases). V was clipped by 2 bases and J by 2 bases, with 11 bases between them. The CDR3 extends over 14 amino acids. Per germline, CDR1 SGDLS and CDR2 YYNGEE.

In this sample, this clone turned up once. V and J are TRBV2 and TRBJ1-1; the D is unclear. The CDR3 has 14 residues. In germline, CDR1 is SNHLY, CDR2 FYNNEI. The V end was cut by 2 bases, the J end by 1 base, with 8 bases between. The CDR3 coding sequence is TGTGCCAGCAGTGAAATTACAGAGAACACTGAAGCTTTCTTT. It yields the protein CASSEITENTEAFF.

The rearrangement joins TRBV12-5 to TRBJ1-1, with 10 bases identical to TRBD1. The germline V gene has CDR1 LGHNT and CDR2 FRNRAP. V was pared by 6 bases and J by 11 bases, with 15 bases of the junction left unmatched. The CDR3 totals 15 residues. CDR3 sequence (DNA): TGTGCTAGTGGACCTACCGCGACAGGGGGCGCAGGCGCTTTCTTT. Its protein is CASGPTATGGAGAFF.

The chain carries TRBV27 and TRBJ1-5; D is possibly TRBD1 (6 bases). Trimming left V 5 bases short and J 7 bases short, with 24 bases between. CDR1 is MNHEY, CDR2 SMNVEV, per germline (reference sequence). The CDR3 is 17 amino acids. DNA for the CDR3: TGTGCCAGCAGTAGGGAATACAGGGTTGGGGCCTGGCAGCCCCAGCATTTT. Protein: CASSREYRVGAWQPQHF.

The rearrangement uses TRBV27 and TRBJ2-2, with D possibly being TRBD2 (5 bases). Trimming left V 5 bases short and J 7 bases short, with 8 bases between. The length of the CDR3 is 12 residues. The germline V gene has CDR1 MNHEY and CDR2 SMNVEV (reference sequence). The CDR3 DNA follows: TGTGCCAGCAGTCGGGATCGCGGGGAGCTGTTTTTT. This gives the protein CASSRDRGELFF.

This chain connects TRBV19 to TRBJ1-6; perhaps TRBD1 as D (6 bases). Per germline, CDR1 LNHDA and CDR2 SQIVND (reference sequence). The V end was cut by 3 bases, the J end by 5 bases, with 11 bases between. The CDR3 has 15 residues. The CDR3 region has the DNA TGTGCCAGTAGTATTAGGTCAGGGGATAATTCACCCCTCCACTTT. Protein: CASSIRSGDNSPLHF.